This TCR beta chain was recorded in a study of T-cell memory formation after mild COVID-19. TCRdb re-analysed the 5' RACE reads in MiXCR, keeping a single row per CDR3 protein. The table shows some 200,000 distinct CDR3 sequences, with about 9.2% occurring only once. V was pared by 7 bases and J by 0 bases, with 10 bases between. In germline, CDR1 is SNHLY, CDR2 FYNNEI. The CDR3 consists of 14 residues. The sequencing sample was made of PBMCs or a T cell subset sorted from them (not recorded which). This receptor was obtained from a man in his late teens or twenties who had mild COVID-19 (a few samples of this study predate the infection). Cell type and time point are not known. The chain has TRBV2 and TRBJ2-1; D remains ambiguous. CDR3 sequence (DNA): TGTGCCAGCAATCCGGTGAGCTCCTACAATGAGCAGTTCTTC. It is translated as CASNPVSSYNEQFF.